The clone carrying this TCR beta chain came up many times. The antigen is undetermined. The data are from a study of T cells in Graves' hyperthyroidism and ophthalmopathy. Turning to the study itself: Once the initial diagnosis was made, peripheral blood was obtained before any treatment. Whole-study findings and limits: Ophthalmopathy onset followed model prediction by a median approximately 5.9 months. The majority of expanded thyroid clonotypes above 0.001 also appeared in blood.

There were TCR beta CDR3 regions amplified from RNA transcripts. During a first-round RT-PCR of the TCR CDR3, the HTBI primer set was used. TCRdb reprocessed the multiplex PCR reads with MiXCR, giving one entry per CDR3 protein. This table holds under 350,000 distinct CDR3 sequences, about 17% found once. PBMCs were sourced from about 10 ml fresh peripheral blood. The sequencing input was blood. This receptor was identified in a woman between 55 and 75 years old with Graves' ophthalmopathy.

CDR3 in amino acids: CSSSDRVGTDTQYF. CDR3 nucleotides: TGCAGCTCTTCGGACAGGGTGGGCACAGATACGCAGTATTTT. This chain joins TRBV29-1 and TRBJ2-3; 8 bases fit TRBD1. The germline V gene encodes CDR1 SQVTM and CDR2 ANQGSEA. V shed 8 bases, J shed 1 base, and the junction held 8 bases outside the gene matches. The CDR3 sequence is 14 residues long.